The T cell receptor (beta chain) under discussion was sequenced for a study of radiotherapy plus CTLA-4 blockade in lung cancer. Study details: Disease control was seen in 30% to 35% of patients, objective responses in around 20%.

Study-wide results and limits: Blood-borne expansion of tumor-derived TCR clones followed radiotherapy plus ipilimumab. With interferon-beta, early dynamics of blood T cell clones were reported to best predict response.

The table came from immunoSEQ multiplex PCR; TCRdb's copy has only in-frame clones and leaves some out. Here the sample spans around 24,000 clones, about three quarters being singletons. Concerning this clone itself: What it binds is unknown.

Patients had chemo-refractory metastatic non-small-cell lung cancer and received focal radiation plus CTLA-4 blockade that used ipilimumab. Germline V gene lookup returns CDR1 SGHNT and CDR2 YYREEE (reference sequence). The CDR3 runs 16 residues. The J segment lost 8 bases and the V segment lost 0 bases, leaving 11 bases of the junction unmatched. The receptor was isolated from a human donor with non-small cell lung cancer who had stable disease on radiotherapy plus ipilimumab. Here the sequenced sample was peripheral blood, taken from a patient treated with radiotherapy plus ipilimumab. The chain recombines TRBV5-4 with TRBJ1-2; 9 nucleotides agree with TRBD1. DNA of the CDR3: TGTGCCAGCAGCTTGGCCGGGACAGGGTTTTTGGAAGGCTACACCTTC. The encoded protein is CASSLAGTGFLEGYTF.